A selection of T cell receptor beta chains follows, all from one sample in a study of T cells in Graves' hyperthyroidism and ophthalmopathy. TCRdb itself ran the multiplex PCR reads through MiXCR, one entry per CDR3 protein. This sample has roughly 360,000 distinct CDR3 sequences, with less than 15% found just once. Sample: blood. These receptor sequences come from a man younger than 40 with Graves' hyperthyroidism that later progressed to Graves' ophthalmopathy. The CDR3 runs from the conserved cysteine through the conserved F or W. D genes are given only for firm matches. Rows give clone size only sometimes, using once, few, many, or a class for an expanded clone.

DNA,CDR3,J,D,V,size,length
TGCGCCAGCAGCTCCGGGACAGAAATTAACTATGGCTACACCTTC,CASSSGTEINYGYTF,TRBJ1-2,TRBD1,TRBV5-1,many,15
TGTGCCAGCAGCTTAGGGACAGGCCTCTACGAGCAGTACTTC,CASSLGTGLYEQYF,TRBJ2-7,TRBD1,TRBV11-3,many,14
TGTGCCAGCAGTCCCTTAGGGGGCTTTACCTACAATGAGCAGTTCTTC,CASSPLGGFTYNEQFF,TRBJ2-1,TRBD1,TRBV27,many,16
TGTGCCAGCACCTCAGGGGGAGTGACTGAAGCTTTCTTT,CASTSGGVTEAFF,TRBJ1-1,TRBD1,TRBV5-6,few,13
TGCAGTGCTAGTTGGGACGGTGAAGCTTTCTTT,CSASWDGEAFF,TRBJ1-1,-,TRBV20-1,-,11
TGTGCCAGCATCTTCGACAGGGCCCCTGGAAACACCATATATTTT,CASIFDRAPGNTIYF,TRBJ1-3,TRBD1,TRBV6-1,many,15
TGTGCCAGCAGTTACTCGAGTAGCCAACCGAACACCGGGGAGCTGTTTTTT,CASSYSSSQPNTGELFF,TRBJ2-2,-,TRBV6-2/TRBV6-3,-,17
TGCAGTGCTAGTCGGCGCGGGGCCCTGGCAGATACGCAGTATTTT,CSASRRGALADTQYF,TRBJ2-3,-,TRBV20-1,-,15
TGTGCCAGCAGCTTCCTCCTTCGGGCGGCACCCCTCCACTTT,CASSFLLRAAPLHF,TRBJ1-6,-,TRBV11-2,-,14
TGTGCCAGCAGCGTACAGGGCCGTCCCTCTGGCACAGATACGCAGTATTTT,CASSVQGRPSGTDTQYF,TRBJ2-3,-,TRBV9,few,17
TGTGCCAGCAGCCTGGGGCTGGGGAACACTGAAGCTTTCTTT,CASSLGLGNTEAFF,TRBJ1-1,-,TRBV6-5,few,14
TGCAGCGTGGGGAGAAACCCTCAAGATTCGCAGTATTTT,CSVGRNPQDSQYF,TRBJ2-3,-,TRBV29-1,few,13
TGTGCCTGGAGTCTCGGGACAGGGAATCAGCCCCAGCATTTT,CAWSLGTGNQPQHF,TRBJ1-5,TRBD1,TRBV30,many,14
TGTGCCAGCAGCACTACCCTCAATGAGCAGTTCTTC,CASSTTLNEQFF,TRBJ2-1,-,TRBV6-1,-,12
TGTGCCAGTAGTATGACAGGGGAGGGGACTGAAGCTTTCTTT,CASSMTGEGTEAFF,TRBJ1-1,TRBD1,TRBV19,few,14
TGTGCCAGCAGCCTATGGAAGAACACTGAAGCTTTCTTT,CASSLWKNTEAFF,TRBJ1-1,-,TRBV16,many,13
TGTGCCAGCAGCTGGGGGTTTCTGGAAAATCAGCCCCAGCATTTT,CASSWGFLENQPQHF,TRBJ1-5,-,TRBV11-2,few,15
TGTGCCAGCAGTTTGGGTTCGGGACAGGGGGAGAATACAGATACGCAGTATTTT,CASSLGSGQGENTDTQYF,TRBJ2-3,TRBD1,TRBV12-3/TRBV12-4,many,18
TGTGCCTGGAGTGTCAGGGCTACTGAAGCTTTCTTT,CAWSVRATEAFF,TRBJ1-1,-,TRBV30,many,12
TGTGCCAGCAGAACCCCCGGGACAGGGGTGGGCTACACCTTC,CASRTPGTGVGYTF,TRBJ1-2,TRBD1,TRBV28,-,14
TGCGCCAGCAGCTCAGGACGAGGGACAGGTGACTATGGCTACACCTTC,CASSSGRGTGDYGYTF,TRBJ1-2,TRBD1,TRBV5-1,many,16
TGCAGTGCTAGAAAGTCGCTGGACACTGAAGCTTTCTTT,CSARKSLDTEAFF,TRBJ1-1,-,TRBV20-1,-,13
TGTGCCAGCAGCTTAGTGGTAGACAATACCTACGAGCAGTACTTC,CASSLVVDNTYEQYF,TRBJ2-7,-,TRBV11-2,many,15